Below are 19 T cell receptor beta chains sequenced from a single sample in a study of beta chain features in type 1 diabetes. Study-level findings and limits: Patients with Type 1 diabetes showed moderately but significantly shorter TCRB CDR3s in all four CD4+ subsets.

Sequencing targeted expressed TCRB transcripts, as all isolated RNA had been reverse transcribed. The repertoire was sequenced with immunoSEQ multiplex PCR; TCRdb's copy has only in-frame clones and lacks some. This table holds 600,000 to 700,000 clones, around 15% found once. These receptors are not linked to any known antigen. The sequencing sample was made of naive CD4+ T cells from blood. These TCRs come from a man younger than 35 with type 1 diabetes.

This chain links TRBV7-9 with TRBJ1-1, with D hard to call. CDR3 length equals 15 residues. V lost 4 bases to trimming and J lost 1 base, with 13 bases between them. Germline values: CDR1 SEHNR, CDR2 FQNEAQ (reference sequence). The CDR3 spells CASSYKAEANTEAFF. The CDR3 nucleotides read TGTGCCAGCAGCTACAAGGCGGAGGCGAACACTGAAGCTTTCTTT.

The chain employs TRBV6-1 and TRBJ1-5; 9 nucleotides match TRBD1. The trim removed 6 bases at V and 2 bases at J, leaving 2 bases unmatched. Germline V lookup: CDR1 MNHNS, CDR2 SASEGT. The CDR3 is made up of 14 amino acids. Here the CDR3 reads CASRQGAGNQPQHF. Written as DNA, the CDR3 is TGTGCCAGCAGACAGGGGGCCGGCAATCAGCCCCAGCATTTT.

This clone was counted only a few times. The genes are TRBV7-2 and TRBJ1-1; no definite D call. Per the germline V gene, CDR1 is SGHTA and CDR2 is FQGNSA. V dropped 5 bases and J dropped 7 bases, with 14 bases sitting between them. CDR3 length: 13 residues. DNA of the CDR3: TGTGCCAGCAGCAACTCCCCCTTGATTGAAGCTTTCTTT. Translation: CASSNSPLIEAFF.

The chain carries TRBV25-1 and TRBJ1-6, with D hard to call. This CDR3 is 13 amino acids long. V lost 7 bases, J lost 7 bases, and 11 bases lay in between. The germline CDR1 and CDR2 sequences are MGHDK and SYGVNS. The CDR3 DNA reads TGTGCCAGCAAATCCGGGGTCAATTCACCCCTCCACTTT. Translated: CASKSGVNSPLHF.

The chain employs TRBV30 and TRBJ2-5; TRBD1 or TRBD2 may be the D gene (5 bases each). The last part of the DNA fits TRBJ2-7 better; the J call may be wrong. The CDR3 runs 14 residues. CDR1 GTSNPN and CDR2 SVGIG come from the germline V gene (reference sequence). The CDR3 loop reads CAWSGGDPLYEQYF. CDR3 DNA sequence: TGTGCCTGGAGTGGTGGGGACCCCCTTTACGAGCAGTACTTC.

This chain's CDR3 is CASRGPDNTNYGYTF. The DNA for the CDR3 is TGTGCCAGCAGAGGCCCGGACAACACTAACTATGGCTACACCTTC. V and J are TRBV28 and TRBJ1-2, with D perhaps TRBD1 (5 bases). The CDR3 spans 15 residues. Trimming took 6 bases from V and 0 from J, leaving 14 bases between them. Germline loops: CDR1 MDHEN, CDR2 SYDVKM.

J is TRBJ2-1 and V is TRBV11-2, with 8 bases aligning to TRBD2. Germline-derived CDR1 and CDR2 are SGHAT and FQNNGV. Unmatched junction bases numbered 12, after V lost 0 bases and J lost 5 bases. The CDR3 is 18 residues long. The CDR3 region has the DNA TGTGCCAGCAGCTTAGATGGTCGTTGGCGGGGGGTCAACAATGAGCAGTTCTTC. As protein: CASSLDGRWRGVNNEQFF.

This clone was found a few times. The rearrangement links TRBV6-5 to TRBJ1-6; weak D call: TRBD1 (6 bases). V gave up 2 bases and J gave up 1 base, with 9 bases separating them. Germline CDR1 MNHEY, CDR2 SVGAGI. This CDR3 spans 16 amino acids. The CDR3 reads CASSYVRGSYNSPLHF. The CDR3 DNA follows: TGTGCCAGCAGTTACGTCAGGGGATCCTATAATTCACCCCTCCACTTT.

Remarks on this clone: This sample also contains other DNA sequences that code for the same CDR3. This chain links TRBV28 with TRBJ2-5, with 8 nucleotides matching TRBD1. CDR3 size: 13 residues. Germline trimming cut 6 bases from V and 2 bases from J; bases unmatched to any gene: 2. The germline gives CDR1 MDHEN, CDR2 SYDVKM. The CDR3 DNA follows: TGTGCCAGCAGAGGACAGGGTCAAGAGACCCAGTACTTC. Translation gives CASRGQGQETQYF.

J is TRBJ1-5 and V is TRBV5-4; the D gene is possibly TRBD1 (6 bases). CDR1 is SGHNT and CDR2 is YYREEE in the germline V gene (reference sequence). This CDR3 spans 17 amino acids. Trimming took off 5 bases at V and 9 bases at J, with 27 bases between the two ends. The CDR3 region is CASSPIRDTTRRWPQHF. The CDR3 coding sequence is TGTGCCAGCAGTCCCATCCGGGACACTACGCGAAGATGGCCCCAGCATTTT.

The chain links TRBV30 to TRBJ1-2; D perhaps matches TRBD1 (6 bases). The CDR3 runs to 13 residues. V was trimmed by 4 bases and J by 3 bases, leaving 12 bases between them. From germline, CDR1 is GTSNPN and CDR2 SVGIG (reference sequence). The CDR3 sequence: CAWNSRGHYGYTF. CDR3 nucleotides: TGTGCCTGGAATAGCAGGGGTCACTATGGCTACACCTTC.

Notes on this clone: One junction end does not reproduce the germline sequence, and a read error may be involved. J is TRBJ2-4 and V is TRBV29-1; no clear D. This CDR3 region has 13 residues. Germline-derived CDR1 and CDR2 are SQVTM and ANQGSEA. The CDR3 spells CSVEGRLGNIQYF. DNA for the CDR3: TGCAGCGTCGAAGGCCGCTTGGGAAACATTCAGTACTTC.

The chain has TRBV2 and TRBJ1-5, with D perhaps TRBD1 (5 bases). Germline V CDR1 and CDR2: SNHLY, FYNNEI. V was pared by 1 base and J by 5 bases, with 9 bases between. This CDR3 region has 14 residues. CDR3 in amino acids: CASSEGQGDQPQHF. CDR3 DNA sequence: TGTGCCAGCAGTGAAGGTCAGGGCGATCAGCCCCAGCATTTT.

This chain connects TRBV4-1 to TRBJ1-4, with unresolved D. CDR1 is MGHRA and CDR2 is YSYEKL in the germline V gene. The ends were cut back, 3 bases at V and 4 bases at J, with 6 bases in the middle. There are 13 residues in the CDR3. The CDR3 region has the DNA TGCGCCAGCAGCCAGGGGATTAATGAAAAACTGTTTTTT. It codes for CASSQGINEKLFF.

This clone showed up just a few times. The J gene is TRBJ1-1, the V gene TRBV4-1; unclear D gene. Trimming removed 2 bases at V and 1 base at J, with 5 bases between. The CDR3 is made up of 13 amino acids. CDR1 is MGHRA, CDR2 YSYEKL, per germline. The CDR3 protein is CASSQLGNTEAFF. For the CDR3, the DNA is TGCGCCAGCAGCCAACTAGGGAACACTGAAGCTTTCTTT.

This clone has more than one count but fewer than ten. V is TRBV29-1 and J is TRBJ2-3, with 8 nucleotides matching TRBD1. This CDR3 contains 13 residues. CDR1 is SQVTM and CDR2 is ANQGSEA in the germline V gene. The CDR3 coding sequence is TGCAGTCGACAGGGGTTGGGGTCAGATACGCAGTATTTT. Its translation: CSRQGLGSDTQYF.

This clone was observed a handful of times. The J gene is TRBJ2-1, the V gene TRBV6-1; a weak D match, TRBD1 (6 bases). From germline, CDR1 is MNHNS and CDR2 SASEGT. V gave up 4 bases and J gave up 5 bases, with 12 bases separating them. This CDR3 has 14 amino acids. CDR3 sequence (DNA): TGTGCCAGCAGTGGAACAGGGCGAAACAATGAGCAGTTCTTC. Its protein is CASSGTGRNNEQFF.

The table lists this clone with a few counts. Other DNA sequences from this sample encode an identical CDR3 as well. The chain couples TRBV29-1 to TRBJ1-1, with no clear D. With 4 bases removed from V and 0 bases from J, the gap between germline ends came to 9 bases. This CDR3 spans 13 amino acids. Germline V lookup: CDR1 SQVTM, CDR2 ANQGSEA. Here the CDR3 DNA reads TGCAGCGTTGTGGGGAGACTGAACACTGAAGCTTTCTTT. Its protein is CSVVGRLNTEAFF.

V usage is TRBV7-2 and J usage is TRBJ1-3; D gene ambiguous. Trimming shortened V by 5 bases and J by 2 bases, and 10 bases separated the two germline ends. Germline V gene data show CDR1 as SGHTA and CDR2 as FQGNSA. The length of the CDR3 is 14 residues. The CDR3 sequence is CASSREAAGNTIYF. CDR3 bases: TGTGCCAGCAGCCGCGAGGCGGCTGGAAACACCATATATTTT.